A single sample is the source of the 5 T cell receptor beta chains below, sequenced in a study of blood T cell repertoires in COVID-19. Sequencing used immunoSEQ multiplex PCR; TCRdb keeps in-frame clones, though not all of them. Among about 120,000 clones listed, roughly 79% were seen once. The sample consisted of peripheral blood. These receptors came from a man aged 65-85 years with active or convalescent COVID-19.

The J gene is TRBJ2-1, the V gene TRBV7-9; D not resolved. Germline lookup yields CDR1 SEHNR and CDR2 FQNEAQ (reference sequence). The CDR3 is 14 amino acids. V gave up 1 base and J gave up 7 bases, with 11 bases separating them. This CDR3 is CASSLVPNGNEQFF. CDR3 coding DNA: TGTGCCAGCAGCTTAGTCCCAAACGGGAATGAGCAGTTCTTC.

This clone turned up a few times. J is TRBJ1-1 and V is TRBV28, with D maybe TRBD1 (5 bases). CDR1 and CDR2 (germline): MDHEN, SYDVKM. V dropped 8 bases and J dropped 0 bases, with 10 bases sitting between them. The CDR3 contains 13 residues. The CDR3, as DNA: TGTGCCAGCTTAGGACAAATGAACACTGAAGCTTTCTTT. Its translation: CASLGQMNTEAFF. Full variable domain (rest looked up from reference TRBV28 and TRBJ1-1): DVKVTQSSRYLVKRTGEKVFLECVQDMDHENMFWYRQDPGLGLRLIYFSYDVKMKEKGDIPEGYSVSREKKERFSLILESASTNQTSMYLCASLGQMNTEAFFGQGTRLTVV.

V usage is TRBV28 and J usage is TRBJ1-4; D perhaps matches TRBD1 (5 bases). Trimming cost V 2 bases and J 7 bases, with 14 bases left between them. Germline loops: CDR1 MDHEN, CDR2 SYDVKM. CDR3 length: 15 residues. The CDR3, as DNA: TGTGCCAGCAGTTTACTCCAGGGAAAGGGTGAAAAACTGTTTTTT. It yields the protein CASSLLQGKGEKLFF.

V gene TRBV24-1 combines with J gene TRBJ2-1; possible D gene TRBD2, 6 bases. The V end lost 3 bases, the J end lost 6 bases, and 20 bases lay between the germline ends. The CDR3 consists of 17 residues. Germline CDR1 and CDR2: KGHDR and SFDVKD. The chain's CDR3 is CATSDALGQEGGNEQFF. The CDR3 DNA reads TGTGCCACCAGTGATGCACTCGGGCAGGAGGGTGGCAATGAGCAGTTCTTC.

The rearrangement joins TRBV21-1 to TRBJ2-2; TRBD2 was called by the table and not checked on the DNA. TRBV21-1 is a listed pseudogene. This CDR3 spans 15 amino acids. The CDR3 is CASSGGPSATGELFF. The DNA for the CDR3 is TGTGCCAGCTCCGGGGGGCCTAGCGCCACCGGGGAGCTGTTTTTT.